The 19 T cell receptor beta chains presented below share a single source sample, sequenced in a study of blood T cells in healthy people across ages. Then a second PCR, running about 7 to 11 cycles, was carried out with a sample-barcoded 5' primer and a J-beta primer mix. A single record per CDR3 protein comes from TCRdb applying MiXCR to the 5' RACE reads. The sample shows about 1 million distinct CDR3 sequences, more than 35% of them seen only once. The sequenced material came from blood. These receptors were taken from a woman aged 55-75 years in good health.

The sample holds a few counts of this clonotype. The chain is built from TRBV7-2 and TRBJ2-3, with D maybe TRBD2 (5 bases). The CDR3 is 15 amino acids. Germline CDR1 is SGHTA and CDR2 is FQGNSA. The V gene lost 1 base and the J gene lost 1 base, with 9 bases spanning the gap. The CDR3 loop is CASSLGARGTDTQYF. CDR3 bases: TGTGCCAGCAGCTTAGGGGCGCGGGGCACAGATACGCAGTATTTT.

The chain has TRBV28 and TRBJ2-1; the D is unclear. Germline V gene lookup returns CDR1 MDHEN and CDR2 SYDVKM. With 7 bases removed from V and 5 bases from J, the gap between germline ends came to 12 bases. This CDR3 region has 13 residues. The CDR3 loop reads CASTLSNDNEQFF. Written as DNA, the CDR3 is TGTGCCAGCACCCTCAGTAACGACAATGAGCAGTTCTTC.

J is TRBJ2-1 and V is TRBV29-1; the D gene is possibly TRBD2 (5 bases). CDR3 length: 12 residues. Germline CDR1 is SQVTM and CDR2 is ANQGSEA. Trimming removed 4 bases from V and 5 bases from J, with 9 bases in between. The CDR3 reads CSVGEFNNEQFF. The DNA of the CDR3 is TGCAGCGTTGGGGAGTTCAACAATGAGCAGTTCTTC.

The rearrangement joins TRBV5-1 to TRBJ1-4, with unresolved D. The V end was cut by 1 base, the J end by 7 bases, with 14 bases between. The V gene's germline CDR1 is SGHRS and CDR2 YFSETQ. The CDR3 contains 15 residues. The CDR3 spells CASSLRPLLAEKLFF. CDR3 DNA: TGCGCCAGCAGCTTGCGCCCTTTATTGGCTGAAAAACTGTTTTTT.

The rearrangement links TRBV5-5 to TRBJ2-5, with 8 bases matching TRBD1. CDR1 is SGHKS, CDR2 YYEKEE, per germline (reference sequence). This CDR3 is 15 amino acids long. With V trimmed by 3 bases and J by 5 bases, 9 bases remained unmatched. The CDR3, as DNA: TGTGCCAGCAGCTGGGGACAGGCCCGAGGGGAGACCCAGTACTTC. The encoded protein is CASSWGQARGETQYF.

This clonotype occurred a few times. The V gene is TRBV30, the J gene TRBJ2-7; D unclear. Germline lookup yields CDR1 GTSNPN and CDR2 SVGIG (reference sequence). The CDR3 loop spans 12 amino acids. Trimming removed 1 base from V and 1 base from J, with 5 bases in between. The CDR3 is CAWSGGSYEQYF. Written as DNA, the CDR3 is TGTGCCTGGAGTGGGGGTTCCTACGAGCAGTACTTC.

The CDR3 DNA follows: TGTGCCAGCAGTGTTCTCAGCGGCTCCTACGAGCAGTACTTC. Translated, it gives CASSVLSGSYEQYF. This chain connects TRBV2 to TRBJ2-7; TRBD2 might be the D (5 bases). The germline V and J ends were trimmed by 4 bases and 0 bases, with 10 bases remaining between them. The CDR3 covers 14 residues. Germline V gives CDR1 SNHLY, CDR2 FYNNEI.

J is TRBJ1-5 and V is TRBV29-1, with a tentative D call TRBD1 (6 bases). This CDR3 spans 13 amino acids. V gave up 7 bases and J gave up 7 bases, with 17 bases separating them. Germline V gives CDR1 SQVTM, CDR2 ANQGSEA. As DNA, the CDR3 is TGCAGCGCCGTAGACAGGTTGGAACAGCCCCAGCATTTT. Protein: CSAVDRLEQPQHF.

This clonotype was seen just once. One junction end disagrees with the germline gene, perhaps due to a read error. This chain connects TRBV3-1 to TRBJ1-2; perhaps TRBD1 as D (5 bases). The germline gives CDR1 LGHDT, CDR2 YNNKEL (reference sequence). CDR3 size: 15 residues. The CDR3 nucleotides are TGTGCCAGCAGCCCGGCTGGAGGGGCCAACTACGGCTACACCTTC. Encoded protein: CASSPAGGANYGYTF.

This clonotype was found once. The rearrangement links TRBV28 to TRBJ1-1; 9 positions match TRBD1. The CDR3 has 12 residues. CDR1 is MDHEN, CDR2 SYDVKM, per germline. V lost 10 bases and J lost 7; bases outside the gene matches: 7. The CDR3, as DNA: TGTGCCACCGCGGGACAGGGATTTGAAGCTTTCTTT. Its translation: CATAGQGFEAFF.

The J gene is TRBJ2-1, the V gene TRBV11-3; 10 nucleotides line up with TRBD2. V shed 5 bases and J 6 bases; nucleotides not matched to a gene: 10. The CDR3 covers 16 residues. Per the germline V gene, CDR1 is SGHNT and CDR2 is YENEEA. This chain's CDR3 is CASSPGGSGRPNEQFF. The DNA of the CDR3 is TGTGCCAGCAGCCCCGGGGGTAGCGGGAGGCCCAATGAGCAGTTCTTC. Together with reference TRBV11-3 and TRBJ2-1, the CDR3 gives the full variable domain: EAGVVQSPRYKIIEKKQPVAFWCNPISGHNTLYWYLQNLGQGPELLIRYENEEAVDDSQLPKDRFSAERLKGVDSTLKIQPAELGDSAVYLCASSPGGSGRPNEQFFGPGTRLTVL.

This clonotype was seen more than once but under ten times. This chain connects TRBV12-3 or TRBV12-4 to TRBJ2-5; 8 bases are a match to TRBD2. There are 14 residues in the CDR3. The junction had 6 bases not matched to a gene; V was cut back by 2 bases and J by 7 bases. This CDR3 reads CASSLPGTSRTQYF. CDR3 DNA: TGTGCCAGCAGTTTACCAGGGACTAGTCGGACCCAGTACTTC.

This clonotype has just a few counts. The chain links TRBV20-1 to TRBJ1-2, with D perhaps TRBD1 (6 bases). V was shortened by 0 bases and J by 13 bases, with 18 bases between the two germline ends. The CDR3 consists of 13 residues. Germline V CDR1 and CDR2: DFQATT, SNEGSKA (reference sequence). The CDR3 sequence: CSARDLVGQLRTF. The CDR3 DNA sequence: TGCAGTGCTAGAGATCTAGTAGGACAGCTTCGCACCTTC.

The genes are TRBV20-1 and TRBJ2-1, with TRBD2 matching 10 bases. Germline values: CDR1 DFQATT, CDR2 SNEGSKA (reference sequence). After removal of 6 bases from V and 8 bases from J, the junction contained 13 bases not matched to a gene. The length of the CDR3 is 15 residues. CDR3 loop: CSALAGGGFGDEQFF. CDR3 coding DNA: TGCAGTGCCTTAGCGGGAGGAGGCTTTGGCGATGAGCAGTTCTTC.

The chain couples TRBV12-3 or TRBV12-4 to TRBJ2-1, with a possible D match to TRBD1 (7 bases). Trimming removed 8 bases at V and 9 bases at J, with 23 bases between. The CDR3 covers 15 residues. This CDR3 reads CASSLFPGGGFEQFF. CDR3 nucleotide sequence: TGTGCCAGCTCCTTATTCCCAGGAGGGGGCTTTGAGCAGTTCTTC.

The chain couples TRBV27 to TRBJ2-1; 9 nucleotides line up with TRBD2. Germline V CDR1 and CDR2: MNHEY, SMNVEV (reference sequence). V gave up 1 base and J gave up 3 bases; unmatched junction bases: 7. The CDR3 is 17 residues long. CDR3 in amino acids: CASSLLTAGGFYNEQFF. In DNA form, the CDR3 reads TGTGCCAGCAGTTTATTGACAGCGGGAGGTTTCTACAATGAGCAGTTCTTC.

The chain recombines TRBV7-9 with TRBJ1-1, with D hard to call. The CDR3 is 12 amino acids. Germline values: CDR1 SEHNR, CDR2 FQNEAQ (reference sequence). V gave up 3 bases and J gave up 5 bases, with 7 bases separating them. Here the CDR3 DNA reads TGTGCCAGCAGCTTCTTCATGACTGAAGCTTTCTTT. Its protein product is CASSFFMTEAFF.

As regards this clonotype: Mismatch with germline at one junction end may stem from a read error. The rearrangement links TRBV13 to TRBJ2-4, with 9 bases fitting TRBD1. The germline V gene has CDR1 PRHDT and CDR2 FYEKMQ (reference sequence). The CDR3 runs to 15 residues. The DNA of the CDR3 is TGTGCCAGCAGCTTAGCGGGACAGGGTTCGAGCATTCAGTGCTTC. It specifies CASSLAGQGSSIQCF.

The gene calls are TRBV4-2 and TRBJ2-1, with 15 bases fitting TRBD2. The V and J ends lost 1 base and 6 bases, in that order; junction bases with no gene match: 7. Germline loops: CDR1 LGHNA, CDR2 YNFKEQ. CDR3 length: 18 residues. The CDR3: CASSQGTSGRVIVNEQFF. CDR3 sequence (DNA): TGTGCCAGCAGCCAAGGGACTAGCGGGAGGGTAATTGTCAATGAGCAGTTCTTC.